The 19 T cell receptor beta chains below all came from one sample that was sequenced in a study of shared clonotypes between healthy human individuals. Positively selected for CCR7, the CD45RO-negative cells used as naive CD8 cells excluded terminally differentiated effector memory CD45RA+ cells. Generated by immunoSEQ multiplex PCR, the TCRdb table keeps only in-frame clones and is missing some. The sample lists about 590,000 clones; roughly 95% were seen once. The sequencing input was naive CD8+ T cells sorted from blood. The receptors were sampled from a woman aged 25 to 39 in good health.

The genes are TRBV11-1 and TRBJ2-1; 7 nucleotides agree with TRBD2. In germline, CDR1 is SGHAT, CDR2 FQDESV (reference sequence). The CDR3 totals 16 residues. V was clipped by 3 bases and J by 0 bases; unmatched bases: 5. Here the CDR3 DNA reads TGTGCCAGCAGCTTGGGGGAGGGTTACTCCTACAATGAGCAGTTCTTC. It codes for CASSLGEGYSYNEQFF.

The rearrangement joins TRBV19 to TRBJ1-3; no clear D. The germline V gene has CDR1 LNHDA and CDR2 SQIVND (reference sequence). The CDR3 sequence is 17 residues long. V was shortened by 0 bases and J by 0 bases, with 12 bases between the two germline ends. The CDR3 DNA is TGTGCCAGTAGTATAGATCGAGCGACTATCTCTGGAAACACCATATATTTT. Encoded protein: CASSIDRATISGNTIYF.

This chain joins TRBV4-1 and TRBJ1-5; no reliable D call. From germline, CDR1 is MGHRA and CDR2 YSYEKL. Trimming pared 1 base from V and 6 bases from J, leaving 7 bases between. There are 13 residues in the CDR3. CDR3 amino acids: CASSQAGAQPQHF. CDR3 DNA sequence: TGCGCCAGCAGCCAAGCAGGAGCTCAGCCCCAGCATTTT.

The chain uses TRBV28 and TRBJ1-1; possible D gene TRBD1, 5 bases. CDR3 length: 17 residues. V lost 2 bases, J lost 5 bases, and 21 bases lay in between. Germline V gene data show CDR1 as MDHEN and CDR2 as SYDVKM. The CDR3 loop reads CASSLGLNGAKGTEAFF. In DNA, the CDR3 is TGTGCCAGCAGTTTAGGGCTTAATGGGGCGAAAGGGACTGAAGCTTTCTTT. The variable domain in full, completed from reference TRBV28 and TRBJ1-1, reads DVKVTQSSRYLVKRTGEKVFLECVQDMDHENMFWYRQDPGLGLRLIYFSYDVKMKEKGDIPEGYSVSREKKERFSLILESASTNQTSMYLCASSLGLNGAKGTEAFFGQGTRLTVV.

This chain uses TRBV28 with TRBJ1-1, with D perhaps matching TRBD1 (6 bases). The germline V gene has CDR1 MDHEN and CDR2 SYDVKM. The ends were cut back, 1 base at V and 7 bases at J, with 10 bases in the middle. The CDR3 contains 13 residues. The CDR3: CASSLSQGIEAFF. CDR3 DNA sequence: TGTGCCAGCAGTTTATCTCAGGGGATTGAAGCTTTCTTT. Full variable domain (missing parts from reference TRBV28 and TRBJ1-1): DVKVTQSSRYLVKRTGEKVFLECVQDMDHENMFWYRQDPGLGLRLIYFSYDVKMKEKGDIPEGYSVSREKKERFSLILESASTNQTSMYLCASSLSQGIEAFFGQGTRLTVV.

DNA for the CDR3: TGTGCCAGCAGTTATTCACCGGGACAGCCCACAGATACGCAGTATTTT. This codes for CASSYSPGQPTDTQYF. The chain carries TRBV27 and TRBJ2-3, with 7 bases that match TRBD1. Germline assignment: CDR1 MNHEY and CDR2 SMNVEV (reference sequence). V lost 4 bases to trimming and J lost 2 bases; unmatched junction nucleotides: 9. The CDR3 is 16 amino acids.

The CDR3 spells CASSLAPGGDEQFF. As DNA, the CDR3 is TGTGCCAGCAGCTTAGCTCCCGGGGGAGATGAGCAGTTCTTC. The V and J genes are TRBV7-7 and TRBJ2-1, with D tentatively TRBD2 (6 bases). V gave up 0 bases and J gave up 8 bases, with 11 bases separating them. CDR1 and CDR2 from the germline V gene are SSHAT and FNYEAQ (reference sequence). This CDR3 contains 14 residues.

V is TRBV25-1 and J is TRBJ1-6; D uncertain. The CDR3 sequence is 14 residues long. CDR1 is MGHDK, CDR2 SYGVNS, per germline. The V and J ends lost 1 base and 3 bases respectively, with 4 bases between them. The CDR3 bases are TGTGCCAGCAGTGAATTGGACTATAATTCACCCCTCCACTTT. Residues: CASSELDYNSPLHF.

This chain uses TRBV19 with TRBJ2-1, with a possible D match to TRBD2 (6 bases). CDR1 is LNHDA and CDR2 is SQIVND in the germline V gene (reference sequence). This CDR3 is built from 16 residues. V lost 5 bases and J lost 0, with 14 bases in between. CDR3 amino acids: CASSPRIADSYNEQFF. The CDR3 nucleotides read TGTGCCAGTAGTCCCAGGATAGCGGACTCCTACAATGAGCAGTTCTTC. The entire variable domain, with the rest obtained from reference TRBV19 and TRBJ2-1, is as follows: DGGITQSPKYLFRKEGQNVTLSCEQNLNHDAMYWYRQDPGQGLRLIYYSQIVNDFQKGDIAEGYSVSREKKESFPLTVTSAQKNPTAFYLCASSPRIADSYNEQFFGPGTRLTVL.

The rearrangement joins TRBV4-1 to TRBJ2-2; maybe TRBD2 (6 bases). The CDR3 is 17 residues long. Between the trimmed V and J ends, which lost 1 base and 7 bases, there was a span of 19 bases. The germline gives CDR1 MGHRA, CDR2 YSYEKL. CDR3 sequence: CASSQGKGLRGGGELFF. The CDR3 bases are TGCGCCAGCAGCCAAGGGAAGGGGCTGCGGGGTGGCGGGGAGCTGTTTTTT.

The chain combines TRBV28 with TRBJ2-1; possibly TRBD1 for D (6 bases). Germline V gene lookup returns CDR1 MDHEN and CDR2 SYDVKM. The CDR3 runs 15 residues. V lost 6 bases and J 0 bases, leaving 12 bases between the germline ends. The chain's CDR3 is CASSSDSSSYNEQFF. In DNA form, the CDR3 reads TGTGCCAGCAGCTCGGACAGCAGCTCCTACAATGAGCAGTTCTTC.

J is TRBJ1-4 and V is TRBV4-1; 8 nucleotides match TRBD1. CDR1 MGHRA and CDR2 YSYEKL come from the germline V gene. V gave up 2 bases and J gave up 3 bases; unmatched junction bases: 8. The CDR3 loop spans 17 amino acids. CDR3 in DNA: TGCGCCAGCAGCCAACTGACGTCGACAGGGGCTAATGAAAAACTGTTTTTT. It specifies CASSQLTSTGANEKLFF.

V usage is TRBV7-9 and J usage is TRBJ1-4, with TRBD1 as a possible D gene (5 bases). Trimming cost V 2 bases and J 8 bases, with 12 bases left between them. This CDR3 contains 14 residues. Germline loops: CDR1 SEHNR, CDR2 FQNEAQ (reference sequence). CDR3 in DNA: TGTGCCAGCAGCTTATCGGGGGTCAACGAAAAACTGTTTTTT. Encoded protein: CASSLSGVNEKLFF.

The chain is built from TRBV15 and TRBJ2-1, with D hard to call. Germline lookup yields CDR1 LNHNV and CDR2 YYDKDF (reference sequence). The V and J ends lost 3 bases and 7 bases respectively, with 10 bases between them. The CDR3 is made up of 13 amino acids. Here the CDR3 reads CATSSIPGNEQFF. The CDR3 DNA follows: TGTGCCACCAGCAGTATACCGGGTAATGAGCAGTTCTTC. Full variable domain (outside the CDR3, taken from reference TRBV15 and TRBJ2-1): DAMVIQNPRYQVTQFGKPVTLSCSQTLNHNVMYWYQQKSSQAPKLLFHYYDKDFNNEADTPDNFQSRRPNTSFCFLDIRSPGLGDTAMYLCATSSIPGNEQFFGPGTRLTVL.

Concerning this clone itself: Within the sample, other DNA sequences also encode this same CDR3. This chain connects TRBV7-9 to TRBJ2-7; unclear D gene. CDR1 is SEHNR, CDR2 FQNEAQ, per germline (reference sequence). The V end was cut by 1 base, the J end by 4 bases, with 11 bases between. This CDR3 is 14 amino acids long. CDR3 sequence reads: CASSLGGEPYEQYF. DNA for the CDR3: TGTGCCAGCAGCTTAGGTGGAGAGCCGTACGAGCAGTACTTC.

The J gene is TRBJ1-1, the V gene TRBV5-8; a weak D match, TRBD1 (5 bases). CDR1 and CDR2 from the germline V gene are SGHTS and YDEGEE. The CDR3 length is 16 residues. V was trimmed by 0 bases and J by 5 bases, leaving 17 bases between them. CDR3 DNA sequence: TGTGCCAGCAGCTTGGACTGGTCTGGGGGTGGAACTGAAGCTTTCTTT. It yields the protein CASSLDWSGGGTEAFF. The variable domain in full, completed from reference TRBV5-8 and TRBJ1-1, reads EAGVTQSPTHLIKTRGQQATLRCSPISGHTSVYWYQQALGLGLQFLLWYDEGEERNRGNFPPRFSGRQFPNYSSELNVNALELEDSALYLCASSLDWSGGGTEAFFGQGTRLTVV.

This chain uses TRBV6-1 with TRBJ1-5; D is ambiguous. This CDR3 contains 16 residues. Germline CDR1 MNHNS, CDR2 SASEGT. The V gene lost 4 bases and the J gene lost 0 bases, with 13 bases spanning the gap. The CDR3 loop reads CASSGLRSYSNQPQHF. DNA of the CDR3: TGTGCCAGCAGTGGCCTCAGGTCTTATAGCAATCAGCCCCAGCATTTT.

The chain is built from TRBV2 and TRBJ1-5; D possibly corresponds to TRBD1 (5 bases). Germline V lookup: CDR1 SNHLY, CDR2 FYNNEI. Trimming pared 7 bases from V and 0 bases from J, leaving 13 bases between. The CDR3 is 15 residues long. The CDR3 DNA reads TGTGCCAGCACTAAAACTCAGGGTAGCAATCAGCCCCAGCATTTT. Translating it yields CASTKTQGSNQPQHF.

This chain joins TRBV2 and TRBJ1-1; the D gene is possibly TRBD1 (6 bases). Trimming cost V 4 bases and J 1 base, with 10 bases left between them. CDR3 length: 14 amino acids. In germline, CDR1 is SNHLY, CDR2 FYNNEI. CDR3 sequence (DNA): TGTGCCAGCAGTGTACTGGGACAGAACACTGAAGCTTTCTTT. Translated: CASSVLGQNTEAFF.